The 30 T cell receptor beta chains listed next were all sequenced from one sample in a study of T cell responses to AZD1222 COVID-19 vaccine. TCRdb's copy holds only in-frame clones and misses some; the assay was immunoSEQ multiplex PCR. The table includes about 140,000 clones, approximately 90% detected once. The specimen comprised peripheral blood, sampled on day 0 of AZD1222 vaccination. The receptor set was obtained from an adult in good health.

This clone was detected only a few times. V and J are TRBV5-1 and TRBJ1-4, with D hard to call. This CDR3 region has 13 residues. In germline, CDR1 is SGHRS, CDR2 YFSETQ. Trimming took off 4 bases at V and 3 bases at J, with 7 bases between the two ends. CDR3 region: CASSPGPNEKLFF. The CDR3 DNA follows: TGCGCCAGCAGCCCAGGCCCTAATGAAAAACTGTTTTTT.

The V gene is TRBV7-2, the J gene TRBJ2-5; TRBD2 might be the D (7 bases). The CDR3 length is 14 residues. Germline lookup yields CDR1 SGHTA and CDR2 FQGNSA. V shed 4 bases and J shed 3 bases, with 12 bases lying between them. The CDR3 loop is CASSSRGPEETQYF. In DNA, the CDR3 is TGTGCCAGCAGCTCGCGGGGGCCTGAAGAGACCCAGTACTTC.

This chain links TRBV5-6 with TRBJ2-3; 13 bases match TRBD2. Per the germline V gene, CDR1 is SGHDT and CDR2 is YYEEEE. The length of the CDR3 is 18 residues. With 5 bases clipped from V and 0 bases from J, the junction kept 9 bases outside the gene matches. CDR3 in amino acids: CASSSRGTSGASTDTQYF. The CDR3, as DNA: TGTGCCAGCAGTTCCAGAGGGACTAGCGGGGCTAGCACAGATACGCAGTATTTT.

This chain links TRBV7-6 with TRBJ2-2; no clear D. CDR1 and CDR2 from the germline V gene are SGHVS and FNYEAQ. Trimming took off 3 bases at V and 5 bases at J, with 7 bases between the two ends. The CDR3 spans 13 residues. The CDR3 reads CASSFGGTGELFF. For the CDR3, the DNA is TGTGCCAGCAGCTTCGGTGGAACCGGGGAGCTGTTTTTT.

This sequence joins TRBV29-1 and TRBJ2-3; 7 nucleotides agree with TRBD1. The CDR3 is 13 residues long. Germline V gene lookup returns CDR1 SQVTM and CDR2 ANQGSEA. After removal of 7 bases from V and 3 bases from J, the junction contained 7 bases not matched to a gene. This chain's CDR3 is CSARPQGTDTQYF. In DNA form, the CDR3 reads TGCAGCGCAAGACCACAGGGGACAGATACGCAGTATTTT.

V is TRBV11-2 and J is TRBJ1-6; weak D call: TRBD1 (6 bases). This CDR3 contains 15 residues. Between the trimmed V and J ends, which lost 2 bases and 6 bases, there was a span of 11 bases. Germline CDR1 and CDR2: SGHAT and FQNNGV. CDR3 amino acids: CASSLSGDGNSPLHF. In DNA, the CDR3 is TGTGCCAGCAGCTTATCAGGGGATGGTAATTCACCCCTCCACTTT.

The genes are TRBV5-1 and TRBJ2-6; 11 bases are a match to TRBD1. Germline V CDR1 and CDR2: SGHRS, YFSETQ. This CDR3 comprises 18 residues. V gave up 3 bases and J gave up 0 bases; unmatched junction bases: 5. The DNA of the CDR3 is TGCGCCAGCAGCTCTCGGACAGGGGGCTTCTCTGGGGCCAACGTCCTGACTTTC. This encodes CASSSRTGGFSGANVLTF. The full variable domain, rest sourced from reference TRBV5-1 and TRBJ2-6, is KAGVTQTPRYLIKTRGQQVTLSCSPISGHRSVSWYQQTPGQGLQFLFEYFSETQRNKGNFPGRFSGRQFSNSRSEMNVSTLELGDSALYLCASSSRTGGFSGANVLTFGAGSRLTVL.

The genes are TRBV5-1 and TRBJ1-2; a weak D match, TRBD1 (5 bases). This CDR3 has 18 amino acids. V dropped 0 bases and J dropped 3 bases, with 21 bases sitting between them. CDR1 is SGHRS and CDR2 is YFSETQ in the germline V gene. CDR3: CASSLEGAGRGLDYGYTF. The CDR3, as DNA: TGCGCCAGCAGCTTGGAAGGGGCAGGGAGGGGTCTCGACTATGGCTACACCTTC.

This clone showed up just a few times. The rearrangement uses TRBV7-2 and TRBJ1-3; the D gene is possibly TRBD1 (6 bases). Germline CDR1 is SGHTA and CDR2 is FQGNSA. V gave up 7 bases and J gave up 2 bases, with 18 bases separating them. CDR3 length: 16 amino acids. For the CDR3, the DNA is TGTGCCAGCAACCTTAACCCTAACAGGGCTGGAAACACCATATATTTT. Its protein is CASNLNPNRAGNTIYF. The full variable domain, with the rest looked up from reference TRBV7-2 and TRBJ1-3, is GAGVSQSPSNKVTEKGKDVELRCDPISGHTALYWYRQSLGQGLEFLIYFQGNSAPDKSGLPSDRFSAERTGGSVSTLTIQRTQQEDSAVYLCASNLNPNRAGNTIYFGEGSWLTVV.

The chain recombines TRBV4-1 with TRBJ1-5; D may be TRBD1 (6 bases). Trimming cost V 0 bases and J 0 bases, with 9 bases left between them. Germline V gene sequence: CDR1 MGHRA, CDR2 YSYEKL. The CDR3 extends over 16 amino acids. The DNA of the CDR3 is TGCGCCAGCAGCCAAGAAAGGGGGTATAGCAATCAGCCCCAGCATTTT. Amino acids: CASSQERGYSNQPQHF.

The chain links TRBV10-3 to TRBJ1-5; TRBD1 is a possible D gene (6 bases). Germline CDR1 is ENHRY and CDR2 is SYGVKD. Trimming left V 7 bases short and J 5 bases short, with 12 bases between. This CDR3 spans 13 amino acids. The CDR3 protein is CAITVDRDQPQHF. The CDR3 DNA is TGTGCCATCACCGTGGACAGAGATCAGCCCCAGCATTTT.

About this clone itself: At the DNA level, this CDR3 is encoded by other sequences in the same sample as well. The chain links TRBV3-1 (or the pseudogene TRBV3-2) to TRBJ1-3; D not resolved. Trimming cost V 0 bases and J 1 base, with 7 bases left between them. The CDR3 is 15 amino acids. CDR1 is LGHDT, CDR2 YNNKEL, per germline (reference sequence). Here the CDR3 DNA reads TGTGCCAGCAGCCAAGAGTTAGTGTCTGGAAACACCATATATTTT. It codes for CASSQELVSGNTIYF.

The chain combines TRBV2 with TRBJ1-2; tentatively, D is TRBD1 (5 bases). In germline, CDR1 is SNHLY, CDR2 FYNNEI. The CDR3 consists of 14 residues. V lost 6 bases, J lost 3 bases, and 14 bases lay in between. The CDR3 sequence is CASSQGFRDYGYTF. CDR3 sequence (DNA): TGTGCCAGCAGCCAAGGGTTCAGGGACTATGGCTACACCTTC.

V is TRBV29-1 and J is TRBJ2-2; D unresolved. The CDR3 contains 13 residues. The germline gives CDR1 SQVTM, CDR2 ANQGSEA. Trimming pared 6 bases from V and 2 bases from J, leaving 10 bases between. The CDR3 region has the DNA TGCAGCGTAGGGCTCGGTAACACCGGGGAGCTGTTTTTT. Protein product: CSVGLGNTGELFF.

The rearrangement joins TRBV4-2 to TRBJ2-3; D is possibly TRBD1 (5 bases). Trimming removed 1 base from V and 2 bases from J, with 10 bases in between. Germline CDR1 is LGHNA and CDR2 is YNFKEQ. This CDR3 comprises 15 residues. CDR3 loop: CASSQGQLYTDTQYF. Written as DNA, the CDR3 is TGTGCCAGCAGCCAAGGACAGCTATACACAGATACGCAGTATTTT.

In nucleotides, the CDR3 is TGTGCCAGCAGTGAAGGAGGAGGGACCCCCTACGAGCAGTACTTC. Protein product: CASSEGGGTPYEQYF. The V and J genes are TRBV6-1 and TRBJ2-7, with a possible D match to TRBD2 (6 bases). This CDR3 is 15 amino acids long. Germline CDR1 is MNHNS and CDR2 is SASEGT. V lost 1 base and J lost 2, with 12 bases in between.

CDR3 in amino acids: CASSLLTGSEAFF. The CDR3 coding sequence is TGTGCCAGCAGCTTATTGACAGGTAGTGAAGCTTTCTTT. The V and J genes are TRBV7-9 and TRBJ1-1, with D maybe TRBD1 (6 bases). Trimming cost V 2 bases and J 7 bases, with 11 bases left between them. CDR1 and CDR2 from the germline V gene are SEHNR and FQNEAQ (reference sequence). There are 13 residues in the CDR3.

The V and J genes are TRBV7-2 and TRBJ2-3, with D possibly matching TRBD2 (6 bases). The V gene's germline CDR1 is SGHTA and CDR2 FQGNSA. V was cut by 3 bases and J by 1 base, with 11 bases left in between. This CDR3 is 15 amino acids long. This CDR3 reads CASSFGRGRTDTQYF. The CDR3 bases are TGTGCCAGCAGCTTTGGGCGGGGACGCACAGATACGCAGTATTTT.

The chain carries TRBV19 and TRBJ1-5, with 8 bases fitting TRBD1. CDR1 and CDR2 (germline): LNHDA, SQIVND (reference sequence). After removal of 6 bases from V and 7 bases from J, the junction contained 8 bases not matched to a gene. The CDR3 consists of 14 residues. CDR3: CASSTGQGRQPQHF. DNA for the CDR3: TGTGCCAGTAGCACCGGACAGGGACGGCAGCCCCAGCATTTT.

The chain has TRBV19 and TRBJ2-1, with 8 bases matching TRBD2. The CDR3 is 13 residues long. V gave up 6 bases and J gave up 9 bases; unmatched junction bases: 7. In germline, CDR1 is LNHDA, CDR2 SQIVND (reference sequence). The chain's CDR3 is CASSGRGRVEQFF. CDR3 DNA: TGTGCCAGTAGCGGGAGGGGACGGGTTGAGCAGTTCTTC.

V is TRBV27 and J is TRBJ1-1; TRBD1 agrees at 7 bases. The germline CDR1 and CDR2 sequences are MNHEY and SMNVEV (reference sequence). The length of the CDR3 is 15 residues. With V trimmed by 5 bases and J by 0 bases, 6 bases remained unmatched. CDR3 in DNA: TGTGCCAGCAGTAGAAGGACAGGAATGAACACTGAAGCTTTCTTT. It translates to CASSRRTGMNTEAFF.

This chain uses TRBV7-9 with TRBJ1-2; possibly TRBD1 for D (5 bases). Trimming cost V 5 bases and J 5 bases, with 12 bases left between them. Germline CDR1 SEHNR, CDR2 FQNEAQ (reference sequence). The CDR3 covers 13 residues. The CDR3 is CASSPGDRYGYTF. The CDR3, as DNA: TGTGCCAGCAGCCCCGGGGACCGGTATGGCTACACCTTC.

The V and J genes are TRBV24-1 and TRBJ2-3; D is perhaps TRBD2 (6 bases). The CDR3 is 16 amino acids. The germline V gene encodes CDR1 KGHDR and CDR2 SFDVKD. V was clipped by 3 bases and J by 1 base, with 13 bases between them. CDR3 in amino acids: CATSDPRLGGTDTQYF. CDR3 bases: TGTGCCACCAGTGATCCCAGACTAGGAGGCACAGATACGCAGTATTTT.

V and J are TRBV7-9 and TRBJ2-1; 7 bases are shared with TRBD1. With 4 bases clipped from V and 6 bases from J, the junction kept 15 bases outside the gene matches. The CDR3 consists of 17 residues. The V gene's germline CDR1 is SEHNR and CDR2 FQNEAQ (reference sequence). The CDR3 bases are TGTGCCAGCAGCTCCCGACAGGGCTCGTCTAGGCTCAATGAGCAGTTCTTC. It yields the protein CASSSRQGSSRLNEQFF. Together with reference TRBV7-9 and TRBJ2-1, the CDR3 gives the full variable domain: DTGVSQNPRHKITKRGQNVTFRCDPISEHNRLYWYRQTLGQGPEFLTYFQNEAQLEKSRLLSDRFSAERPKGSFSTLEIQRTEQGDSAMYLCASSSRQGSSRLNEQFFGPGTRLTVL.

The rearrangement uses TRBV4-3 and TRBJ2-1; TRBD2 aligns across 13 bases. Germline CDR1 is LGHNA and CDR2 is YSLEER. The CDR3 has 17 residues. V was pared by 3 bases and J by 6 bases, with 8 bases of the junction left unmatched. Written as DNA, the CDR3 is TGCGCCAGCAGCCACGGACTAGCGGGAGCGTGGGGCAATGAGCAGTTCTTC. Translation gives CASSHGLAGAWGNEQFF.

This chain uses TRBV30 with TRBJ2-1, with D uncertain. The V and J ends lost 2 bases and 8 bases respectively, with 10 bases between them. CDR3 length: 12 amino acids. Per the germline V gene, CDR1 is GTSNPN and CDR2 is SVGIG (reference sequence). As DNA, the CDR3 is TGTGCCTGGAGTAGGGCCGGCGATGAGCAGTTCTTC. Amino acid sequence: CAWSRAGDEQFF.

This clone was seen only once. This sequence joins TRBV4-1 and TRBJ1-2; D might be TRBD1 (6 bases). CDR3 length equals 14 residues. Germline V gene data show CDR1 as MGHRA and CDR2 as YSYEKL. The V gene lost 1 base and the J gene lost 3 bases, with 9 bases spanning the gap. CDR3 amino acids: CASSQGPGDYGYTF. In DNA, the CDR3 is TGCGCCAGCAGCCAAGGACCAGGGGACTATGGCTACACCTTC.

V and J are TRBV9 and TRBJ2-1, with no clear D. The CDR3 loop spans 17 amino acids. Germline CDR1 reads SGDLS; CDR2 reads YYNGEE. Trimming took off 0 bases at V and 3 bases at J, with 16 bases between the two ends. CDR3 protein: CASSVGVVLEVYNEQFF. In DNA form, the CDR3 reads TGTGCCAGCAGCGTAGGTGTCGTCCTCGAGGTCTACAATGAGCAGTTCTTC.

The chain recombines TRBV13 with TRBJ2-1; D unresolved. CDR1 and CDR2 from the germline V gene are PRHDT and FYEKMQ (reference sequence). The germline V and J ends were trimmed by 3 bases and 9 bases, with 9 bases remaining between them. CDR3 size: 12 residues. DNA for the CDR3: TGTGCCAGCAGCTTGCGCGCTGGTGAGCAGTTCTTC. Translated, it gives CASSLRAGEQFF.

The rearrangement uses TRBV28 and TRBJ1-2, with TRBD1 as a possible D gene (6 bases). V lost 8 bases to trimming and J lost 0 bases, with 13 bases between them. The CDR3 contains 14 residues. Looked up from germline, CDR1 is MDHEN and CDR2 is SYDVKM. The DNA for the CDR3 is TGTGCCAGCCTCCCCGACAGGCCTAACTATGGCTACACCTTC. Translation gives CASLPDRPNYGYTF.